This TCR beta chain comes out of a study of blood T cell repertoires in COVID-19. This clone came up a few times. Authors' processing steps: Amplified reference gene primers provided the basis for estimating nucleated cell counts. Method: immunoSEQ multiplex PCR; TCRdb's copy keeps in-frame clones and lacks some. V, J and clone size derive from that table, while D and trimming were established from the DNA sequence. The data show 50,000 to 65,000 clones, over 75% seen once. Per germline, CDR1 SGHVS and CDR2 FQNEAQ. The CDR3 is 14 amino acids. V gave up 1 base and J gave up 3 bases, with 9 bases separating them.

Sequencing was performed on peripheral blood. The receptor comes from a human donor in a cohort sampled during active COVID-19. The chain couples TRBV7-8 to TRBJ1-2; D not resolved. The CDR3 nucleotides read TGTGCCAGCAGCTTAGGGGCAGCTTACTATGGCTACACCTTC. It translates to CASSLGAAYYGYTF. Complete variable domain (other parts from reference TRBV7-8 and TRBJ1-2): GAGVSQSPRYKVAKRGQDVALRCDPISGHVSLFWYQQALGQGPEFLTYFQNEAQLDKSGLPSDRFFAERPEGSVSTLKIQRTQQEDSAVYLCASSLGAAYYGYTFGSGTRLTVV.